This TCR beta chain appears in the sequencing data of a study of blood T cell repertoires in COVID-19. Study overall: Acute and convalescent COVID-19 samples came from the United States, Italy and Spain.

There are 15 residues in the CDR3. The V gene's germline CDR1 is LNHNV and CDR2 YYDKDF (reference sequence). Trimming took off 0 bases at V and 5 bases at J, with 11 bases between the two ends. Using immunoSEQ multiplex PCR, the repertoire was profiled, and TCRdb retains in-frame clones only, with some absent. The data show approximately 150,000 clones, around four fifths seen once. This clone was recorded a few times. The TCR sequence derives from a woman aged 70 to 79 who had recovered from COVID-19. The genes are TRBV15 and TRBJ2-1; D possibly corresponds to TRBD2 (7 bases). The sequencing input was peripheral blood. CDR3 bases: TGTGCCACCAGCAGAGATGGGGGGGCCCACAATGAGCAGTTCTTC. Protein sequence: CATSRDGGAHNEQFF.